Shown below are 25 T cell receptor beta chains from a single sample sequenced in a study of response to subunit inactivated influenza vaccine. One entry per CDR3 protein, called by TCRdb with MiXCR from the RT-PCR reads. In the table there are more than 500,000 distinct CDR3 sequences, around 11% of which are singletons. These data also featured in a second study, about T cells expressing NK-cell markers. That publication notes: The TCR beta cDNA came from 5'RACE template switching with UMIs.

This material consisted of PBMCs from blood, taken on the day of vaccination. These receptor sequences come from a man between 45 and 60 years old who received an inactivated influenza vaccine.

This chain connects TRBV4-3 to TRBJ2-7; TRBD1 aligns across 8 bases. The J segment lost 5 bases and the V segment lost 0 bases, leaving 6 bases of the junction unmatched. The CDR3 sequence is 15 residues long. Germline V CDR1 and CDR2: LGHNA, YSLEER. The chain's CDR3 is CASSQDYRGFNEQYF. CDR3 in DNA: TGCGCCAGCAGCCAAGATTACAGGGGGTTCAACGAGCAGTACTTC.

This clonotype has just a few counts. The rearrangement joins TRBV20-1 to TRBJ2-3, with D perhaps TRBD1 (6 bases). The CDR3 extends over 15 amino acids. V gave up 0 bases and J gave up 0 bases, with 10 bases separating them. Germline CDR1 reads DFQATT; CDR2 reads SNEGSKA (reference sequence). The chain's CDR3 is CSARDAGTSTDTQYF. DNA of the CDR3: TGCAGTGCTAGAGACGCCGGGACAAGCACAGATACGCAGTATTTT.

This clonotype was seen a few times. The genes are TRBV5-1 and TRBJ2-7; TRBD2 agrees at 8 bases. Germline assignment: CDR1 SGHRS and CDR2 YFSETQ. J was trimmed by 6 bases and V by 0 bases; bases with no gene match: 8. CDR3 size: 15 residues. CDR3 DNA sequence: TGCGCCAGCAGCTTGGATCCGGGGGGGAACCTCGAGCAGTACTTC. Encoded protein: CASSLDPGGNLEQYF. The full variable domain, completed using reference TRBV5-1 and TRBJ2-7, is KAGVTQTPRYLIKTRGQQVTLSCSPISGHRSVSWYQQTPGQGLQFLFEYFSETQRNKGNFPGRFSGRQFSNSRSEMNVSTLELGDSALYLCASSLDPGGNLEQYFGPGTRLTVT.

This clonotype was picked up a small number of times. This sequence joins TRBV9 and TRBJ2-3; D ambiguous. V lost 1 base, J lost 5 bases, and 8 bases lay in between. Per germline, CDR1 SGDLS and CDR2 YYNGEE. This CDR3 has 13 amino acids. The CDR3 nucleotides read TGTGCCAGCAGCGTAATGAGAGGAGATACGCAGTATTTT. It encodes CASSVMRGDTQYF.

A few counts support this clonotype. This sequence joins TRBV27 and TRBJ2-1; the match to TRBD2 covers 13 bases. Germline V lookup: CDR1 MNHEY, CDR2 SMNVEV (reference sequence). The CDR3 extends over 15 amino acids. With 7 bases clipped from V and 8 bases from J, the junction kept 8 bases outside the gene matches. CDR3 bases: TGTGCCAGCATCAAACTAGCGGGGGGGCCCGATGAGCAGTTCTTC. This translates into CASIKLAGGPDEQFF.

This clonotype has more than one count but fewer than ten. This sequence joins TRBV5-1 and TRBJ2-2; 8 nucleotides align to TRBD2. J was trimmed by 4 bases and V by 4 bases; bases with no gene match: 6. CDR3 size: 15 residues. The germline CDR1 and CDR2 sequences are SGHRS and YFSETQ. The CDR3 protein is CASSETSEVTGELFF. CDR3 coding DNA: TGCGCCAGCAGCGAGACTAGCGAAGTCACCGGGGAGCTGTTTTTT.

This clonotype has more than one count but fewer than ten. The chain combines TRBV7-9 with TRBJ2-1; D is perhaps TRBD1 (6 bases). This CDR3 is 14 amino acids long. The germline V gene encodes CDR1 SEHNR and CDR2 FQNEAQ (reference sequence). The ends were cut back, 4 bases at V and 10 bases at J, with 17 bases in the middle. CDR3 sequence reads: CASSSDAQGYEQFF. The DNA of the CDR3 is TGTGCCAGCAGCTCAGACGCCCAGGGGTACGAGCAGTTCTTC.

The chain uses TRBV7-9 and TRBJ2-5; TRBD2 is a possible D gene (6 bases). V shed 2 bases and J shed 3 bases, with 10 bases lying between them. CDR1 is SEHNR, CDR2 FQNEAQ, per germline (reference sequence). The length of the CDR3 is 14 residues. In nucleotides, the CDR3 is TGTGCCAGCAGCTTAAGTACTAGCAAAGAGACCCAGTACTTC. It encodes CASSLSTSKETQYF.

The rearrangement joins TRBV29-1 to TRBJ1-2, with 9 bases fitting TRBD1. This CDR3 region has 13 residues. The V and J ends lost 4 bases and 0 bases, in that order; junction bases with no gene match: 0. Looked up from germline, CDR1 is SQVTM and CDR2 is ANQGSEA. DNA for the CDR3: TGCAGCGTTGGGACAGGGGCTAACTATGGCTACACCTTC. Translating gives CSVGTGANYGYTF.

V and J are TRBV4-2 and TRBJ1-1; 7 nucleotides align to TRBD1. CDR1 and CDR2 (germline): LGHNA, YNFKEQ. The CDR3 totals 16 residues. The trim removed 0 bases at V and 5 bases at J, leaving 9 bases unmatched. In DNA form, the CDR3 reads TGTGCCAGCAGCCAAGATGAGGGGGCAGGATGGACTGAAGCTTTCTTT. It specifies CASSQDEGAGWTEAFF.

This rearrangement joins TRBV4-3 to TRBJ2-7; TRBD2 aligns across 13 bases. Per the germline V gene, CDR1 is LGHNA and CDR2 is YSLEER. V shed 1 base, J shed 6 bases, and the junction held 6 bases outside the gene matches. The CDR3 consists of 16 residues. CDR3 nucleotide sequence: TGCGCCAGCAGCCAAGTTTCCGGACTAGCGGGAGTCGAGCAGTACTTC. Translating gives CASSQVSGLAGVEQYF.

The rearrangement uses TRBV2 and TRBJ2-7; maybe TRBD2 (6 bases). Looked up from germline, CDR1 is SNHLY and CDR2 is FYNNEI. This CDR3 spans 14 amino acids. The V and J ends lost 5 bases and 5 bases respectively, with 16 bases between them. CDR3 loop: CASSLRFGGDEQYF. The CDR3 nucleotides read TGTGCCAGCAGTCTCCGCTTCGGAGGGGACGAGCAGTACTTC.

This clonotype appeared many times. The chain joins TRBV12-3 or TRBV12-4 to TRBJ2-7; a weak D match, TRBD2 (6 bases). V was trimmed by 1 base and J by 1 base, leaving 11 bases between them. The CDR3 runs 15 residues. The CDR3, as DNA: TGTGCCAGCAGTTTAGGAGCGGGCGGATCCTACGAGCAGTACTTC. Its translation is CASSLGAGGSYEQYF.

This clonotype was recorded many times. The chain joins TRBV7-2 to TRBJ1-5; D is ambiguous. The germline gives CDR1 SGHTA, CDR2 FQGNSA. The CDR3 covers 15 residues. V was trimmed by 5 bases and J by 4 bases, leaving 15 bases between them. The CDR3 loop reads CASSLFPESNQPQHF. CDR3 DNA: TGTGCCAGCAGCCTGTTCCCGGAGAGTAATCAGCCCCAGCATTTT.

The genes are TRBV15 and TRBJ2-7; 13 nucleotides line up with TRBD2. The V and J ends lost 1 base and 5 bases, in that order; junction bases with no gene match: 2. The CDR3 is 15 residues long. The germline CDR1 and CDR2 sequences are LNHNV and YYDKDF (reference sequence). CDR3 in DNA: TGTGCCACCAGCAGAGGGGGACTAGCGGGAAACGAGCAGTACTTC. This translates into CATSRGGLAGNEQYF.

This clonotype was picked up a small number of times. In DNA form, the CDR3 reads TGTGCCAGCAGTTCCGAAGGACAGTCGGTGGCCAGACCTGAAAAACTGTTTTTT. Protein sequence: CASSSEGQSVARPEKLFF. The chain recombines TRBV6-5 with TRBJ1-4, with D possibly matching TRBD1 (6 bases). Germline V CDR1 and CDR2: MNHEY, SVGAGI. The length of the CDR3 is 18 residues. The V end lost 4 bases, the J end lost 7 bases, and 25 bases lay between the germline ends.

Only a few counts were recorded for this clonotype. The rearrangement uses TRBV18 and TRBJ2-4; 13 bases line up with TRBD2. CDR3 length: 18 residues. Germline-derived CDR1 and CDR2 are KGHSH and LQKENI. Trimming removed 4 bases from V and 0 bases from J; junction bases left unmatched: 6. Written as DNA, the CDR3 is TGTGCCAGCTCACTATCCGGGACTAGCGGGACAGCCAAAAACATTCAGTACTTC. It specifies CASSLSGTSGTAKNIQYF. Filled out from reference TRBV18 and TRBJ2-4, the complete variable domain reads NAGVMQNPRHLVRRRGQEARLRCSPMKGHSHVYWYRQLPEEGLKFMVYLQKENIIDESGMPKERFSAEFPKEGPSILRIQQVVRGDSAAYFCASSLSGTSGTAKNIQYFGAGTRLSVL.

J is TRBJ2-5 and V is TRBV5-1, with D perhaps matching TRBD2 (6 bases). V was trimmed by 0 bases and J by 5 bases, leaving 17 bases between them. Looked up from germline, CDR1 is SGHRS and CDR2 is YFSETQ. This CDR3 is 16 amino acids long. The CDR3 nucleotides are TGCGCCAGCAGCTTGGCGGGGGAGGTAGCGCTTGAGACCCAGTACTTC. Its translation: CASSLAGEVALETQYF. Variable domain in full (rest from reference TRBV5-1 and TRBJ2-5): KAGVTQTPRYLIKTRGQQVTLSCSPISGHRSVSWYQQTPGQGLQFLFEYFSETQRNKGNFPGRFSGRQFSNSRSEMNVSTLELGDSALYLCASSLAGEVALETQYFGPGTRLLVL.

This chain connects TRBV20-1 to TRBJ2-1; TRBD2 is a possible D gene (5 bases). The germline V gene has CDR1 DFQATT and CDR2 SNEGSKA (reference sequence). The CDR3 spans 15 residues. Deletions cut 2 bases from V and 4 bases from J, with 15 bases between. This CDR3 reads CSARNSEPSYNEQFF. The CDR3 DNA is TGCAGTGCTAGAAATAGCGAACCCTCATACAATGAGCAGTTCTTC.

This clonotype was found a few times. This sequence joins TRBV4-2 and TRBJ1-5; D remains unclear. The CDR3 spans 15 residues. Trimming took off 0 bases at V and 3 bases at J, with 9 bases between the two ends. Germline V gives CDR1 LGHNA, CDR2 YNFKEQ. CDR3 amino acids: CASSQDGSPNQPQHF. In DNA, the CDR3 is TGTGCCAGCAGCCAAGATGGTAGTCCCAATCAGCCCCAGCATTTT.

The chain has TRBV12-3 or TRBV12-4 and TRBJ2-1, with a weak D call TRBD1 (5 bases). The CDR3 sequence is 15 residues long. Trimming removed 5 bases from V and 7 bases from J, with 18 bases in between. This chain's CDR3 is CASSPNPGLRNEQFF. CDR3 nucleotides: TGTGCCAGCAGTCCAAACCCAGGGCTCCGGAATGAGCAGTTCTTC.

The V call is TRBV20-1, the J call TRBJ2-2; D not certain. CDR1 is DFQATT and CDR2 is SNEGSKA in the germline V gene (reference sequence). The CDR3 spans 14 residues. Trimming took 3 bases from V and 4 from J, leaving 12 bases between them. CDR3 region: CSASRASITGELFF. CDR3 DNA sequence: TGCAGTGCTAGTCGGGCCTCGATCACCGGGGAGCTGTTTTTT.

The J gene is TRBJ2-7, the V gene TRBV11-1, with D possibly matching TRBD2 (6 bases). Looked up from germline, CDR1 is SGHAT and CDR2 is FQDESV (reference sequence). The CDR3 extends over 12 amino acids. V shed 6 bases and J shed 5 bases, with 11 bases lying between them. CDR3 DNA: TGTGCCAGCAGGAAGGAGGGCAACGAGCAGTACTTC. Its translation: CASRKEGNEQYF.

A note on this clonotype: Since a much larger clone is just one base distant, this may be a read error. The CDR3 DNA follows: TGTGCCAGCAGCGAGGGCTCTACGGGTCAGCCCCAGCATTTT. Its protein product is CASSEGSTGQPQHF. This sequence joins TRBV9 and TRBJ1-5; D is unclear. Germline V gives CDR1 SGDLS, CDR2 YYNGEE. V gave up 3 bases and J gave up 6 bases, with 13 bases separating them. The CDR3 is made up of 14 amino acids.

The chain carries TRBV29-1 and TRBJ2-7; 7 positions match TRBD1. J gave up 0 bases and V 6 bases, and 8 bases lay outside the gene matches. CDR1 SQVTM and CDR2 ANQGSEA come from the germline V gene. The CDR3 sequence is 14 residues long. In nucleotides, the CDR3 is TGCAGCGTCACGGACACAGGGGCCTCCTACGAGCAGTACTTC. Amino acids: CSVTDTGASYEQYF.